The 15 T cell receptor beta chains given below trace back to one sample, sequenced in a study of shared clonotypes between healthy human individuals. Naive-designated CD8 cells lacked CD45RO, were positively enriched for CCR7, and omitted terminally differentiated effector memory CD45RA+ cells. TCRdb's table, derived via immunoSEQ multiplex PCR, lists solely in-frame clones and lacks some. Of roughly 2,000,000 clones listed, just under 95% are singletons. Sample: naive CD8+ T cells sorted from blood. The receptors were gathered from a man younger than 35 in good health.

This CDR3 reads CASSSLAATDTQYF. In DNA form, the CDR3 reads TGTGCCAGCAGCTCCCTAGCGGCCACAGATACGCAGTATTTT. The chain couples TRBV6-5 to TRBJ2-3, with TRBD2 matching 7 bases. Germline V CDR1 and CDR2: MNHEY, SVGAGI. V lost 6 bases and J lost 2; bases outside the gene matches: 5. The CDR3 loop spans 14 amino acids.

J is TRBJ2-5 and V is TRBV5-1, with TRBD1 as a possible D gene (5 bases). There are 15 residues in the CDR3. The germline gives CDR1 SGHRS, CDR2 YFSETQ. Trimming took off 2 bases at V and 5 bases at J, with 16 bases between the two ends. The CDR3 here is CASSLMDQGLETQYF. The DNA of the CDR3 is TGCGCCAGCAGCTTAATGGACCAGGGTTTGGAGACCCAGTACTTC.

CDR3: CASSPDRDHTYEQYF. Here the CDR3 DNA reads TGTGCCAGCTCACCCGATCGGGACCATACCTACGAGCAGTACTTC. The V and J genes are TRBV18 and TRBJ2-7, with D possibly being TRBD1 or TRBD2 (5 bases each). The germline V gene encodes CDR1 KGHSH and CDR2 LQKENI. This CDR3 is 15 amino acids long. V lost 3 bases and J 2 bases, leaving 14 bases between the germline ends.

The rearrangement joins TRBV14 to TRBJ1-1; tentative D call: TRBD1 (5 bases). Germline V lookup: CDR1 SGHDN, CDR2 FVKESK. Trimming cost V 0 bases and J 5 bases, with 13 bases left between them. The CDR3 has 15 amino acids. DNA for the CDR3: TGTGCCAGCAGCCAAGATATGGGGACCGGGACTGAAGCTTTCTTT. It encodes CASSQDMGTGTEAFF.

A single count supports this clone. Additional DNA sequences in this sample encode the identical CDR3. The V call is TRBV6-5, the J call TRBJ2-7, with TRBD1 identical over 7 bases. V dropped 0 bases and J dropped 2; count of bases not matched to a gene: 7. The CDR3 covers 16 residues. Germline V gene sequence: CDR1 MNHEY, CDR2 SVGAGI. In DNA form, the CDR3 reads TGTGCCAGCAGTTACTCTACGGGACAGAAGGCCTACGAGCAGTACTTC. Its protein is CASSYSTGQKAYEQYF.

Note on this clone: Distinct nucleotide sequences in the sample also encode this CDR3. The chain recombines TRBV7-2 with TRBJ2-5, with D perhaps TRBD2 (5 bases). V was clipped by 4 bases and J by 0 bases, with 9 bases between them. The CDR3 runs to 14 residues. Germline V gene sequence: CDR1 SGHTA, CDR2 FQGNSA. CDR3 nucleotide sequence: TGTGCCAGCAGCTCATGGACTGACCAAGAGACCCAGTACTTC. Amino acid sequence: CASSSWTDQETQYF.

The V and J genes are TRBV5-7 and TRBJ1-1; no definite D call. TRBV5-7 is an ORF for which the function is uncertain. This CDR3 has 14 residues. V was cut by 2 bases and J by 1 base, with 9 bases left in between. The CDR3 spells CASSFGRGNTEAFF. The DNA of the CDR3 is TGTGCCAGCAGCTTTGGGAGAGGGAACACTGAAGCTTTCTTT.

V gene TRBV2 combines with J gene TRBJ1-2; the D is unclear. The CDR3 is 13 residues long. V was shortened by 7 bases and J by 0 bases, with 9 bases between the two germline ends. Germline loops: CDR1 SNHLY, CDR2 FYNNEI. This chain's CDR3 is CASTEDTNYGYTF. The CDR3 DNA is TGTGCCAGCACGGAAGATACTAACTATGGCTACACCTTC.

Here the CDR3 reads CASSAYRNTEAFF. The CDR3 DNA sequence: TGTGCCAGCAGCGCTTACAGGAACACTGAAGCTTTCTTT. The rearrangement links TRBV9 to TRBJ1-1, with D unclear. Trimming stripped 3 bases from V and 1 base from J, with 7 bases between. The CDR3 totals 13 residues. CDR1 and CDR2 (germline): SGDLS, YYNGEE.

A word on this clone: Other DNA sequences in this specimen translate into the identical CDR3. The CDR3 spells CASSDPGPYEQYF. CDR3 sequence (DNA): TGTGCCAGCAGTGACCCGGGCCCCTACGAGCAGTACTTC. The chain uses TRBV6-1 and TRBJ2-7; D is unresolved. The germline V gene has CDR1 MNHNS and CDR2 SASEGT. Trimming cost V 3 bases and J 2 bases, with 8 bases left between them. The CDR3 loop spans 13 amino acids.

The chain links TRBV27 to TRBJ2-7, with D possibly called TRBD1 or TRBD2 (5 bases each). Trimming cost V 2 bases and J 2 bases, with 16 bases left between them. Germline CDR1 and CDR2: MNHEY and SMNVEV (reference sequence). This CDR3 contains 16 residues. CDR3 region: CASSLASGSGAYEQYF. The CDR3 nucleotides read TGTGCCAGCAGTTTAGCGTCAGGGAGTGGGGCCTACGAGCAGTACTTC.

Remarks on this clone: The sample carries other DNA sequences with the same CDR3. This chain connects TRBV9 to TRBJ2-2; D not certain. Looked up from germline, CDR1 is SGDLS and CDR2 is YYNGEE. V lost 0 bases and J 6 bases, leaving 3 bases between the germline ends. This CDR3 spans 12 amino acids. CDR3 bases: TGTGCCAGCAGCGTAGCCGCCGGGGAGCTGTTTTTT. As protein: CASSVAAGELFF.

The CDR3 coding sequence is TGTGCCAGCAGTCTCACTAGCGGGATCTACGAGCAGTACTTC. Translating gives CASSLTSGIYEQYF. The chain uses TRBV21-1 and TRBJ2-7; the table's D call, TRBD2, was not checked against the DNA. TRBV21-1 is termed a pseudogene. The CDR3 is 14 amino acids.

DNA of the CDR3: TGTGCCAGTAGTATCTCCGACCCGTACTCCTACAATGAGCAGTTCTTC. It codes for CASSISDPYSYNEQFF. The chain joins TRBV19 to TRBJ2-1, with unresolved D. CDR3 size: 16 residues. V was pared by 3 bases and J by 0 bases, with 12 bases between. Germline lookup yields CDR1 LNHDA and CDR2 SQIVND (reference sequence).

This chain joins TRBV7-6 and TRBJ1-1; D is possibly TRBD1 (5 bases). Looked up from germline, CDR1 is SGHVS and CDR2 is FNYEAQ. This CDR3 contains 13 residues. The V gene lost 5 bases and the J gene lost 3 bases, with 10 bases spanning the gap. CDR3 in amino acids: CASSPRQHTEAFF. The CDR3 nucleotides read TGTGCCAGCAGCCCCAGACAGCACACTGAAGCTTTCTTT.